This TCR beta chain was identified during a study of blood T cell repertoires in COVID-19 (dated by TCRdb to about 2020). Regarding the study in general: Collaborator samples came from the United States, Italy and Spain and covered acute and convalescent phases of COVID-19. The repertoires were released in a freely available public database intended as a resource for research on the immune response to SARS-CoV-2. The prospective study material was composed of cDNA or gDNA derived from T cells, B-cell-depleted T cells, or PBMCs. The samples were drawn from two sources: the first 160 participants of the ongoing ImmuneRACE study, and over 950 subjects contributed by 6 global collaborators. Where available, HLA class I and class II types were taken from metadata supplied by the sample provider and were not determined by assay-based typing. Subjects who had been exposed to COVID-19, were actively infected with it, or had recovered from it provided the deeply sampled blood TCRbeta repertoires that made up the dataset. Nearly every sample came with metadata listing a de-identified subject ID, COVID-19 status, age in years and sex. Results and caveats for the whole study, not just this receptor: How much clinical and demographic metadata was included differed by source and by participant, and the metadata was provided uncurated.

Concerning this clone: The target of this receptor is not known. Within one base of it there is no much larger clone, and no base qualities were kept.

TCRbeta CDR3 regions were amplified from genomic DNA by means of the immunoSEQ Assay, a bias-controlled multiplex PCR. Regarding the original processing steps: Nucleated cell counts per sample were estimated from amplification of reference gene primers within the assay. To quantify the absolute abundance of each unique TCRbeta CDR3 rearrangement, sequence reads were collapsed and filtered. Productive Simpson clonality was computed per sample as the square root of Simpson's diversity index over productive rearrangements. TCRdb obtained this table from immuneACCESS and retained in-frame rearrangements with V and J assigned. These tables miss some clones; where compared with another copy, unresolved V genes account for less than half of the shortfall, and the remainder is unexplained. Clone size and V and J calls were adopted from that table, with D and trimming inferred from the DNA. The sample table records some 150,000 clones; 85% to 90% of these occur just once. The ten largest clonotypes hold around 8.6% of the sample.

Based on the germline V gene, the CDR1 and CDR2 sequences are SGHRS and YFSETQ. Measured from the cysteine to the phenylalanine, the CDR3 is 14 residues long. The entry retains the CDR3 DNA only, 42 bases that are in frame from base 1. V is reduced by 4 bases and J by 1 base, leaving a spacing of 11 bases between them. The collaborating institutions used their own protocols to collect whole blood in K2EDTA tubes. Collaborator samples were shipped for TCRbeta analysis as frozen whole blood, isolated PBMCs, or DNA extracted from either sample type. The chain is made from TRBV5-1 and TRBJ1-1, with the D segment identity uncertain. The sequence derives from a woman between 45 and 65 years old with active or convalescent COVID-19. Input material: peripheral blood. Read as DNA, the sequence is TGCGCCAGCAGCGAGGGCCCGGCGAACACTGAAGCTTTCTTT. Its amino acids are CASSEGPANTEAFF.